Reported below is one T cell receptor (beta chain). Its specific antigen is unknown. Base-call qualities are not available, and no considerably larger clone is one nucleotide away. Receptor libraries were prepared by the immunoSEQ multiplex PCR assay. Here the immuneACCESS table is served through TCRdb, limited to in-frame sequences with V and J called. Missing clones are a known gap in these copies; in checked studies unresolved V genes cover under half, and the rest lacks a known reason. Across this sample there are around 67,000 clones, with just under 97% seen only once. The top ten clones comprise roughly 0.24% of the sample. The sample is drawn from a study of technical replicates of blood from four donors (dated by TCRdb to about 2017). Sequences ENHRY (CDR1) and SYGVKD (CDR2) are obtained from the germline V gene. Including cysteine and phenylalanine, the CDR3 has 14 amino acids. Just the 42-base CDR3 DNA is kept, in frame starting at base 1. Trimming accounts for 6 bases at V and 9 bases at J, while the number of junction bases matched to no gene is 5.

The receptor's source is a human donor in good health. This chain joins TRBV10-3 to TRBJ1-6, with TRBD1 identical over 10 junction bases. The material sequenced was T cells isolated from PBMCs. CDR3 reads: CAISPGQGTSPLHF. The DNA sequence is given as TGTGCCATCAGCCCGGGACAGGGGACTTCACCCCTCCACTTT.